Listed here are 29 T cell receptor beta chains from one sample, sequenced in a study of T cell repertoires in cytomegalovirus infection (dated by TCRdb to the late 2010s). These reads were obtained on an Illumina HiSeq 1500. TCRdb reran the public reads through fastp at Q25 and MiXCR, keeping productive beta chains. Identical CDR3 proteins give one entry, which carries the most common genes and DNA. The sample table contains 150,000 to 200,000 distinct CDR3 sequences; only one count was recorded for approximately 28% of them. The ten largest clones take up 30% to 35% of the sample. Sequencing was done on a sample of PBMCs. The source of these receptors is a human donor in good health (CMV status not recorded). Some clones in this sample may be carry-over from other donors' samples.

With respect to this clonotype: One junction end disagrees with the germline gene, perhaps due to a read error. The rearrangement uses TRBV5-4 and TRBJ1-1, with no clear D. CDR1 is SGHNT, CDR2 YYREEE, per germline (reference sequence). The CDR3 extends over 13 amino acids. CDR3 DNA: TGTGCCAGCAGCTTGGACAGATACACTGATGCTTTCTTT. The encoded protein is CASSLDRYTDAFF.

The V and J genes are TRBV10-3 and TRBJ2-5; 8 bases align to TRBD2. CDR3 size: 13 residues. V lost 3 bases to trimming and J lost 4 bases; unmatched junction nucleotides: 1. CDR1 is ENHRY and CDR2 is SYGVKD in the germline V gene. CDR3 region: CAISDAGGETQYF. CDR3 DNA: TGTGCCATCAGTGACGCGGGGGGAGAGACCCAGTACTTC.

The rearrangement links TRBV19 to TRBJ2-1; a possible D gene is TRBD1 (5 bases). Germline loops: CDR1 LNHDA, CDR2 SQIVND (reference sequence). The V and J ends lost 9 bases and 5 bases respectively, with 20 bases between them. This CDR3 comprises 15 residues. This CDR3 is CASRNWGRDDNEQFF. CDR3 nucleotides: TGTGCCAGCCGGAATTGGGGCAGGGATGACAATGAGCAGTTCTTC.

V is TRBV6-2 or TRBV6-3 and J is TRBJ1-1, with D unclear. V gave up 5 bases and J gave up 1 base, with 11 bases separating them. This CDR3 is 14 amino acids long. From germline, CDR1 is MNHEY and CDR2 SVGEGT. The CDR3, as DNA: TGTGCCAGCAGTCCCGCGGGGAGGAACACTGAAGCTTTCTTT. Translating it yields CASSPAGRNTEAFF.

This clonotype was seen only a few times. This rearrangement joins TRBV29-1 to TRBJ2-1; D may be TRBD2 (6 bases). Per the germline V gene, CDR1 is SQVTM and CDR2 is ANQGSEA. This CDR3 has 17 amino acids. The germline V and J ends were trimmed by 3 bases and 5 bases, with 23 bases remaining between them. CDR3 sequence (DNA): TGCAGCGTTGATCGGGGGACTTTAATGGACTACCACAATGAGCAGTTCTTC. It specifies CSVDRGTLMDYHNEQFF.

This clonotype turned up a few times. The chain joins TRBV19 to TRBJ1-1; a possible D gene is TRBD1 (6 bases). CDR1 LNHDA and CDR2 SQIVND come from the germline V gene (reference sequence). The CDR3 sequence is 13 residues long. V was clipped by 4 bases and J by 3 bases, with 9 bases between them. CDR3 sequence: CASSTGTHTEAFF. The CDR3 nucleotides are TGTGCCAGTAGTACCGGGACACACACTGAAGCTTTCTTT.

In this sample, this clonotype turned up a few times. The J gene is TRBJ2-3, the V gene TRBV25-1, with D tentatively TRBD2 (6 bases). This CDR3 spans 18 amino acids. Trimming took off 1 base at V and 1 base at J, with 18 bases between the two ends. Germline CDR1 is MGHDK and CDR2 is SYGVNS. CDR3 DNA sequence: TGTGCCAGCAGTGAATTCCCCCGACTAGTTGGGGGCACAGATACGCAGTATTTT. Translated, it gives CASSEFPRLVGGTDTQYF.

This clonotype was seen only a few times. J is TRBJ1-1 and V is TRBV15; possibly TRBD1 for D (6 bases). The V end lost 1 base, the J end lost 1 base, and 13 bases lay between the germline ends. This CDR3 contains 16 residues. From germline, CDR1 is LNHNV and CDR2 YYDKDF (reference sequence). The CDR3: CATSRVTGRGNTEAFF. Here the CDR3 DNA reads TGTGCCACCAGCAGAGTAACAGGCAGGGGGAACACTGAAGCTTTCTTT.

This rearrangement joins TRBV4-2 to TRBJ2-2; D gene ambiguous. The length of the CDR3 is 13 residues. V was clipped by 2 bases and J by 5 bases, with 6 bases between them. Looked up from germline, CDR1 is LGHNA and CDR2 is YNFKEQ. DNA of the CDR3: TGTGCCAGCAGCCAACTTCGGACCGGGGAGCTGTTTTTT. Amino acid sequence: CASSQLRTGELFF.

The table lists this clonotype with a few counts. The chain uses TRBV6-1 and TRBJ2-7; perhaps TRBD2 as D (6 bases). The V end lost 0 bases, the J end lost 6 bases, and 12 bases lay between the germline ends. The CDR3 extends over 14 amino acids. The germline gives CDR1 MNHNS, CDR2 SASEGT. The CDR3 protein is CASSEALPGVEQYF. In DNA, the CDR3 is TGTGCCAGCAGTGAAGCGCTTCCGGGGGTCGAGCAGTACTTC.

The chain is built from TRBV7-2 and TRBJ2-1; D is unclear. Germline CDR1 and CDR2: SGHTA and FQGNSA. The CDR3 totals 13 residues. The V end was cut by 5 bases, the J end by 13 bases, with 18 bases between. CDR3 bases: TGTGCCAGCAGCCCCTCTCGGGTCGGTAGTCAGTTCTTC. Amino acid sequence: CASSPSRVGSQFF.

The chain combines TRBV6-1 with TRBJ1-1; D gene unclear. Germline CDR1 is MNHNS and CDR2 is SASEGT. This CDR3 region has 11 residues. Trimming shortened V by 0 bases and J by 10 bases, and 6 bases separated the two germline ends. The DNA for the CDR3 is TGTGCCAGCAGTGAAGCTACGACAGCTTTCTTT. The encoded protein is CASSEATTAFF.

This sequence joins TRBV6-1 and TRBJ1-6; the D gene is possibly TRBD1 (5 bases). This CDR3 contains 17 residues. V was pared by 1 base and J by 0 bases, with 10 bases between. Germline V lookup: CDR1 MNHNS, CDR2 SASEGT. The CDR3 is CASSEVGQSSYNSPLHF. The DNA for the CDR3 is TGTGCCAGCAGTGAAGTGGGGCAGAGCTCCTATAATTCACCCCTCCACTTT.

The chain links TRBV5-4 to TRBJ1-2, with D possibly being TRBD1 (6 bases). Germline CDR1 and CDR2: SGHNT and YYREEE (reference sequence). The CDR3 covers 14 residues. Trimming took 1 base from V and 4 from J, leaving 11 bases between them. This CDR3 reads CASSLSGGFYGYTF. In DNA form, the CDR3 reads TGTGCCAGCAGCTTGTCGGGGGGCTTCTATGGCTACACCTTC.

The rearrangement joins TRBV4-1 to TRBJ2-4; 8 bases map to TRBD1. CDR1 MGHRA and CDR2 YSYEKL come from the germline V gene. CDR3 length: 18 amino acids. V gave up 3 bases and J gave up 1 base; unmatched junction bases: 11. DNA for the CDR3: TGCGCCAGCAGCCACCACCATTACCGGGACAGGGCCAAAAACATTCAGTACTTC. The encoded protein is CASSHHHYRDRAKNIQYF.

This clonotype came up a few times. The chain combines TRBV6-8 with TRBJ1-2, with D unclear. Germline assignment: CDR1 MNHGY and CDR2 SAAAGT. The CDR3 has 13 residues. Deletions cut 7 bases from V and 6 bases from J, with 15 bases between. CDR3 nucleotide sequence: TGTGCCAGCACTTCGGCAGGTAGTCATGGCTACACCTTC. It translates to CASTSAGSHGYTF.

V gene TRBV7-9 combines with J gene TRBJ1-5; possible D gene TRBD1, 6 bases. The CDR3 is 15 amino acids. Germline V lookup: CDR1 SEHNR, CDR2 FQNEAQ (reference sequence). V lost 1 base and J lost 4, with 11 bases in between. The CDR3 sequence is CASSLGQGPNQPQHF. The DNA for the CDR3 is TGTGCCAGCAGCTTAGGGCAGGGGCCTAATCAGCCCCAGCATTTT.

The gene calls are TRBV10-3 and TRBJ1-5; D is possibly TRBD1 (6 bases). V was pared by 0 bases and J by 7 bases, with 16 bases between. CDR3 length: 16 residues. Germline values: CDR1 ENHRY, CDR2 SYGVKD. The DNA for the CDR3 is TGTGCCATCAGTGAGTCGGGGGGGCAAACCTCACAGCCCCAGCATTTT. Protein product: CAISESGGQTSQPQHF.

This clonotype was recorded a few times. The rearrangement uses TRBV27 and TRBJ2-4; 9 nucleotides align to TRBD1. The CDR3 totals 13 residues. Germline lookup yields CDR1 MNHEY and CDR2 SMNVEV (reference sequence). V lost 6 bases to trimming and J lost 6 bases; unmatched junction nucleotides: 3. The chain's CDR3 is CASSGTGLNIQYF. In DNA, the CDR3 is TGTGCCAGCAGCGGGACAGGGTTAAACATTCAGTACTTC.

J is TRBJ2-5 and V is TRBV12-5, with 10 bases matching TRBD1. J was trimmed by 3 bases and V by 5 bases; bases with no gene match: 6. This CDR3 spans 15 amino acids. CDR1 is LGHNT, CDR2 FRNRAP, per germline. The DNA for the CDR3 is TGTGCTAGTGGTGCCCGGACAGGGGGGGAAGAGACCCAGTACTTC. It yields the protein CASGARTGGEETQYF.

J is TRBJ2-3 and V is TRBV9; D uncertain. The V end was cut by 0 bases, the J end by 2 bases, with 13 bases between. The CDR3 totals 16 residues. The germline gives CDR1 SGDLS, CDR2 YYNGEE. The CDR3 protein is CASSVGISENTDTQYF. CDR3 DNA: TGTGCCAGCAGCGTAGGGATATCCGAAAACACAGATACGCAGTATTTT.

This clonotype was seen more than once but under ten times. The rearrangement links TRBV2 to TRBJ2-2; TRBD1 aligns across 8 bases. The CDR3 has 15 residues. CDR1 is SNHLY and CDR2 is FYNNEI in the germline V gene. The junction had 3 bases not matched to a gene; V was cut back by 6 bases and J by 0 bases. The CDR3 region is CASRDRGTNTGELFF. The CDR3 region has the DNA TGTGCCAGCAGAGACAGGGGCACGAACACCGGGGAGCTGTTTTTT.

This clonotype has a handful of counts. The chain recombines TRBV28 with TRBJ1-2, with D hard to call. Trimming shortened V by 5 bases and J by 4 bases, and 14 bases separated the two germline ends. The CDR3 covers 14 residues. Germline values: CDR1 MDHEN, CDR2 SYDVKM. CDR3 sequence (DNA): TGTGCCAGCAGTATCGGAGGTGGGATCTATGGCTACACCTTC. It specifies CASSIGGGIYGYTF.

The rearrangement joins TRBV12-5 to TRBJ1-5; possible D gene TRBD1, 6 bases. This CDR3 is built from 18 residues. Trimming removed 1 base at V and 4 bases at J, with 20 bases between. Looked up from germline, CDR1 is LGHNT and CDR2 is FRNRAP. The CDR3 is CASGLAQKGDLGNQPQHF. The CDR3, as DNA: TGTGCTAGTGGTTTGGCGCAGAAGGGGGATTTGGGAAATCAGCCCCAGCATTTT.

This clonotype has more than one count but fewer than ten. The J gene is TRBJ1-1, the V gene TRBV5-1; D not certain. The germline CDR1 and CDR2 sequences are SGHRS and YFSETQ. CDR3 length: 14 amino acids. Trimming stripped 0 bases from V and 3 bases from J, with 9 bases between. The CDR3 DNA reads TGCGCCAGCAGCTTGGACACTGGGGACACTGAAGCTTTCTTT. As protein: CASSLDTGDTEAFF.

This clonotype has a handful of counts. The rearrangement joins TRBV7-9 to TRBJ2-6; D is perhaps TRBD1 (6 bases). CDR1 and CDR2 (germline): SEHNR, FQNEAQ (reference sequence). The ends were cut back, 8 bases at V and 8 bases at J, with 16 bases in the middle. The CDR3 has 14 amino acids. The CDR3 nucleotides are TGTGCCAGCCCTGCAGACAGGTGGACCAACGTCCTGACTTTC. It encodes CASPADRWTNVLTF.

This clonotype was seen more than once but under ten times. The chain combines TRBV11-3 with TRBJ2-3; possibly TRBD2 for D (6 bases). The CDR3 is 15 residues long. CDR1 SGHNT and CDR2 YENEEA come from the germline V gene. Trimming stripped 2 bases from V and 2 bases from J, with 11 bases between. The CDR3 sequence: CASSLRAGYTDTQYF. CDR3 nucleotides: TGTGCCAGCAGCTTAAGAGCGGGTTACACAGATACGCAGTATTTT.

This clonotype was detected ten times or more. The CDR3 loop reads CASSLEASSNTGELFF. The CDR3 region has the DNA TGTGCCAGCAGTTTGGAGGCGTCCTCGAACACCGGGGAGCTGTTTTTT. The V and J genes are TRBV6-2 or TRBV6-3 and TRBJ2-2, with a weak D call TRBD2 (5 bases). Germline V lookup: CDR1 MNHEY, CDR2 SVGEGT. This CDR3 comprises 16 residues. V was trimmed by 4 bases and J by 0 bases, leaving 12 bases between them.

The chain links TRBV19 to TRBJ1-2, with TRBD1 as a possible D gene (6 bases). The V gene's germline CDR1 is LNHDA and CDR2 SQIVND (reference sequence). The V and J ends lost 1 base and 6 bases respectively, with 18 bases between them. The CDR3 extends over 16 amino acids. The CDR3 here is CASSIGPGGGANGYTF. For the CDR3, the DNA is TGTGCCAGTAGTATAGGCCCTGGGGGGGGCGCGAATGGCTACACCTTC.